Shown below are 14 T cell receptor beta chains from a single sample sequenced in a study of T cells in women clearing cervical HPV infection. Data came from immunoSEQ multiplex PCR; TCRdb stores just in-frame clones and leaves some out. The table for this sample gives more than 20,000 clones. Sequencing input: blood buffy coat. The receptor set was obtained from a woman aged 18-69 years with a cervical HPV16 infection that either progressed to CIN3+ or cleared (not recorded which).

Here the CDR3 reads CASSLDRGWHGYTF. The DNA read from the CDR3 is TGTGCCAGCAGCTTAGATAGGGGGTGGCACGGC. The chain is built from TRBV11-2 and TRBJ1-2, with a weak D call TRBD1 (6 bases). Read data end 3 residues before the CDR3 end; the end is taken from the germline J gene. The CDR3 has 14 residues. CDR1 and CDR2 from the germline V gene are SGHAT and FQNNGV.

Comment on this clone: The read comes to an end 3 residues before the CDR3 does, leaving the germline J gene to fill in the end. The V call is TRBV5-1, the J call TRBJ1-1, with 10 bases that match TRBD1. Per the germline V gene, CDR1 is SGHRS and CDR2 is YFSETQ. V dropped 0 bases and J dropped 3; count of bases not matched to a gene: 11. The CDR3 contains 18 residues. CDR3 bases read: TGCGCCAGCAGCTTGGTCTTAGGGTCCGGGACAGGGGACACTGAA. This codes for CASSLVLGSGTGDTE. The CDR3 in its entirety is CASSLVLGSGTGDTEAFF. The complete variable domain, with remaining parts taken from reference TRBV5-1 and TRBJ1-1, reads KAGVTQTPRYLIKTRGQQVTLSCSPISGHRSVSWYQQTPGQGLQFLFEYFSETQRNKGNFPGRFSGRQFSNSRSEMNVSTLELGDSALYLCASSLVLGSGTGDTEAFFGQGTRLTVV.

Remarks on this clone: The observed sequence ends 3 residues before the CDR3 terminus, with the missing tail filled in from the germline J gene. This chain uses TRBV19 with TRBJ1-5; 7 positions match TRBD1. Germline V gene data show CDR1 as LNHDA and CDR2 as SQIVND (reference sequence). V lost 7 bases to trimming and J lost 3 bases; unmatched junction nucleotides: 9. The CDR3 runs 15 residues. CDR3 in amino acids: CASILETGTNQPQHF. The CDR3 bases that were read are TGTGCCAGTATTCTTGAGACAGGGACCAATCAGCCC.

Notes on this clone: The CDR3 is cut off 3 residues early in the read; its end comes from the germline J gene. The chain couples TRBV5-1 to TRBJ2-3; 8 bases map to TRBD1. The CDR3 spans 13 residues. The germline gives CDR1 SGHRS, CDR2 YFSETQ. CDR3: CASSFGQGETQYF. The sequenced part of the CDR3 DNA is TGCGCCAGCAGCTTTGGACAGGGCGAGACG.

In regard to this clone: The read terminates 3 residues before the CDR3 end, so the remaining end is supplied by the germline J gene. The chain joins TRBV19 to TRBJ1-2, with D possibly matching TRBD1 (6 bases). Germline V CDR1 and CDR2: LNHDA, SQIVND (reference sequence). The germline V and J ends were trimmed by 5 bases and 0 bases, with 10 bases remaining between them. The CDR3 length is 14 residues. CDR3 protein: CASSRRGSNYGYTF. CDR3 bases read: TGTGCCAGTAGTCGCAGGGGATCTAACTATGGC.

As for this clone: The CDR3 end lies 3 residues beyond the end of the read and is filled in from the germline J gene. The chain has TRBV30 and TRBJ1-2; the D gene is possibly TRBD1 (6 bases). The CDR3 covers 14 residues. Per germline, CDR1 GTSNPN and CDR2 SVGIG (reference sequence). The CDR3 here is CAWKPLRGGYDYTF. The CDR3 bases that were read are TGTGCCTGGAAGCCTCTTCGGGGGGGCTACGAC.

To note about this clone: The missing CDR3 end, 3 residues past where the read stops, is filled in from the germline J gene. This chain connects TRBV19 to TRBJ2-6; 9 positions agree with TRBD1. V shed 5 bases, J shed 0 bases, and the junction held 17 bases outside the gene matches. The CDR3 is 21 amino acids. The germline CDR1 and CDR2 sequences are LNHDA and SQIVND (reference sequence). The covered CDR3 bases are TGTGCCAGTAGTTCGATCAATGGTTTGGGACAGGGATTCTCTGGGGCCAACGTC. This codes for CASSSINGLGQGFSGANV. The whole CDR3 protein reads CASSSINGLGQGFSGANVLTF.

On this clone itself: The sequenced fragment ends 3 residues before the CDR3 boundary, so the rest is inferred from the germline J gene. This rearrangement joins TRBV7-9 to TRBJ1-2; the D is unclear. The germline V gene encodes CDR1 SEHNR and CDR2 FQNEAQ (reference sequence). There are 15 residues in the CDR3. The CDR3 region is CASSLGPTSSNDYTF. Incomplete CDR3 DNA: TGTGCCAGCAGCTTAGGGCCGACTAGCTCGAATGAC.

Turning to this clone: The read gets to within 3 residues of the CDR3 end, and the germline J gene fills in the rest. V is TRBV2 and J is TRBJ1-1; tentatively, D is TRBD1 (5 bases). The CDR3 has 15 amino acids. With 2 bases removed from V and 2 bases from J, the gap between germline ends came to 12 bases. Germline V gives CDR1 SNHLY, CDR2 FYNNEI. The sequenced part of the CDR3 DNA is TGTGCCAGCAGTGAACGGGCAGGGAAAAACACTGAA. As protein: CASSERAGKNTE. The full CDR3 reads CASSERAGKNTEAFF.

Notes on this clone: The read stops 3 residues short of the end of the CDR3; the missing end is completed from the germline J gene. The genes are TRBV30 and TRBJ2-7; D is perhaps TRBD1 (6 bases). The CDR3 length is 15 residues. The ends were cut back, 3 bases at V and 3 bases at J, with 18 bases in the middle. Germline-derived CDR1 and CDR2 are GTSNPN and SVGIG (reference sequence). CDR3 loop: CAWSQAGARGYEQYF. The CDR3 DNA, read in part, is TGTGCCTGGAGCCAGGCAGGGGCACGCGGCTACGAG. Variable domain in full (rest from reference TRBV30 and TRBJ2-7): SQTIHQWPATLVQPVGSPLSLECTVEGTSNPNLYWYRQAAGRGLQLLFYSVGIGQISSEVPQNLSASRPQDRQFILSSKKLLLSDSGFYLCAWSQAGARGYEQYFGPGTRLTVT.

With regard to this clone: The sequenced fragment ends 3 residues before the CDR3 boundary, so the rest is inferred from the germline J gene. The genes are TRBV6-2 or TRBV6-3 and TRBJ1-4; TRBD1 might be the D (5 bases). The CDR3 extends over 16 amino acids. The germline gives CDR1 MNHEY, CDR2 SVGEGT. The CDR3 spells CASSYTGISGANVLFF. The sequenced CDR3 bases are TGTGCCAGCAGTTACACAGGCATCTCTGGGGCCAACGTA.

As regards this clone: The junction departs from germline at one end; a sequencing error may be responsible. With the read ending 3 residues before the CDR3 end, the germline J gene is used to fill in that end. The chain uses TRBV18 and TRBJ1-2; possible D gene TRBD1, 5 bases. The CDR3 is 14 residues long. Germline V gene sequence: CDR1 KGHSH, CDR2 LQKENI. Partial CDR3 DNA: TGTGCCACCTCAACAGGCGCAGCTAACTATGGC. It codes for CATSTGAANYG. The full CDR3 protein reads CATSTGAANYGYTF.

Comment on this clone: The read falls 3 residues short of the CDR3 end, and the missing part is taken from the germline J gene. The chain carries TRBV12-3 or TRBV12-4 and TRBJ1-4; TRBD1 matches 9 bases. The CDR3 totals 16 residues. Losses at the gene ends were 6 bases for V and 4 bases for J; bases not matched to a gene: 9. Partial CDR3 DNA: TGTGCCAGCAGGCGGACAGGGGTGGTCCGTAATGAAAAA. This encodes CASRRTGVVRNEK. The full-length CDR3 reads as CASRRTGVVRNEKLFF.

Note on this clone: The DNA ends 3 residues before the CDR3 does, and the rest of the CDR3 is filled in from the germline J gene. The chain employs TRBV6-2 or TRBV6-3 and TRBJ2-1, with TRBD2 matching over 11 bases. The germline gives CDR1 MNHEY, CDR2 SVGEGT. The V gene end was trimmed by 4 bases and the J gene end by 7 bases; junction bases not matched to a gene: 6. The CDR3 consists of 15 residues. The CDR3 sequence is CASSLAGGPWNEQFF. CDR3 DNA (partial): TGTGCCAGCAGTTTAGCGGGGGGGCCGTGGAATGAG.